This TCR beta chain was identified in a study of PD-L1 blockade in urothelial cancer (dated 2017 in TCRdb). Broadly, across the study: Every patient began therapy around 2014 and was given atezolizumab 1,200 mg intravenously every 3 weeks. An ECOG performance status of 0 or 1 was recorded for the patients, and 0 to 3 prior chemotherapy regimens had been received by the patients. Durable clinical benefit was defined as progression-free survival longer than 6 months, and TCR features were also tested against progression-free and overall survival. About 85% of the roughly 29 patients were identified as males with urothelial cancer of bladder origin, and a prior smoking history was reported by 18 of 29 patients. Approximately 29 patients had pretreatment blood TCR-seq, about 25 had at least one posttreatment blood collection, and about 25 had tumor TCR-seq. Durable clinical benefit was achieved by nine patients but not by the remaining 20. A median of roughly 140,000 T cells and approximately 86,000 unique TCRs was obtained from blood samples, and a median clonality of around 0.08 was observed. Blood samples were analyzed 3 weeks after the start of treatment (second dose) and 6 weeks after the start of treatment. Pretreatment tumor samples and matched peripheral blood, collected serially before and after atezolizumab treatment, underwent TCR sequencing. The study, an exploratory multi-omic analysis, examined somatic, immune and clinical correlates of response to PD-L1 blockade with atezolizumab in urothelial cancer. Whole exome sequencing and RNA sequencing of pretreatment tumors were performed alongside TCR sequencing in the same patients.

Synthetic TCR analog templates were spiked into each PCR to estimate absolute template abundance from read counts. Using the immunoSEQ assay, TCRbeta CDR3 regions were amplified from genomic DNA with bias-controlled V and J gene primers. Sequencing of rearranged TCRbeta segments was done at approximately 20X coverage. The source study handled its data this way. Sequencing errors were corrected by clustering, and CDR3s were annotated against IMGT so that V, D and J genes could be assigned. Out-of-frame and stop-codon sequences were excluded, and only productive TCRbeta rearrangements were used in downstream analyses. To compute clonality, Shannon entropy was normalized by the log of the number of unique productive sequences and then subtracted from one. Fisher's exact test with Benjamini-Hochberg correction, using a cutoff of adjusted p below 0.01, was how clones that differed between time points or between blood and tumor were identified. The clones in this table, taken by TCRdb from immuneACCESS, are in-frame only. Not every clone is retained; where verified, under half of the shortfall comes from an unresolved V gene, and the cause of the rest is unknown. From that table come the V and J calls and clone size; the DNA was used to work out D and trimming. For this sample there are 90,000 to 120,000 clones; about 90% appear just once. The biggest ten clones account for around 0.9% of the sample.

A total of 25 to 30 patients with locally advanced or metastatic urothelial carcinoma, treated at Memorial Sloan Kettering on a trial protocol, made up the cohort. Peripheral blood mononuclear cells were collected pretreatment and during treatment, at between 1 and 8 total time points per patient. The Qiagen DNeasy Blood extraction kit was used to purify genomic DNA from total PBMCs and tumor samples. PBMCs were collected pretreatment and during treatment, and were isolated and stored as previously described. Notes on this clone: Its specific antigen is unknown. Base qualities were left out, and no much larger clone turns up one base away.

Broader findings and caveats from the paper: A pretreatment peripheral blood TCR clonality below the median was linked to improved progression-free and overall survival. Greater expansion of tumor-associated TCR clones in peripheral blood 3 weeks after the start of treatment was observed in patients with durable benefit (n ≈ 20, p = 0.022). Because of the small sample size (n = 29) and the many exploratory analyses performed, the results are intended to be regarded as hypothesis-generating.

Sequences SGHDT (CDR1) and YYEEEE (CDR2) are obtained from the germline V gene. Germline trimming amounts to 0 bases on V and 5 bases on J, with 11 as the count of junction bases outside the gene matches. The cysteine opens and the phenylalanine closes a CDR3 of 17 amino acids. Solely the CDR3 DNA is kept, with 51 bases framed from the first base. This TCR derives from a woman older than 75 with urothelial cancer. This receptor chain uses TRBV5-6 and TRBJ2-4; 7 central bases correspond to TRBD1. The source material was PBMCs, sampled around atezolizumab (anti-PD-L1) treatment. The CDR3 here reads CASSLAPGQLHQNIQYF. The nucleotides are TGTGCCAGCAGCTTGGCCCCGGGACAGCTACATCAAAACATTCAGTACTTC.